Listed here is a single TCR beta chain. Its target is unknown. The data are from a study of cytomegalovirus exposure and HLA in healthy donors. Study-wide points: In vitro testing confirmed three CMV-associated chains as specific for CMV antigens. Generally TCR sequences proved uncommon, though certain public TCRs appeared in numerous donors.

Germline V gene data show CDR1 as SGHTA and CDR2 as FQGTGA. CDR3 length equals 16 residues. V lost 3 bases, J lost 2 bases, and 14 bases lay in between. Profiling relied on immunoSEQ multiplex PCR, and the TCRdb table lists in-frame clones only, not all of them. Seen here are tens of thousands of clones, 80% to 95% observed once, and the top ten hold approximately 5%. The specimen sequenced was PBMCs. J is TRBJ2-1 and V is TRBV7-3, with TRBD2 as a possible D gene (7 bases). The origin of this receptor is a man younger than 30 in good health and CMV-seropositive. This CDR3 reads CASSLGGGSPYNEQFF. Written as DNA, the CDR3 is TGTGCCAGCAGCTTGGGGGGCGGGAGCCCCTACAATGAGCAGTTCTTC.